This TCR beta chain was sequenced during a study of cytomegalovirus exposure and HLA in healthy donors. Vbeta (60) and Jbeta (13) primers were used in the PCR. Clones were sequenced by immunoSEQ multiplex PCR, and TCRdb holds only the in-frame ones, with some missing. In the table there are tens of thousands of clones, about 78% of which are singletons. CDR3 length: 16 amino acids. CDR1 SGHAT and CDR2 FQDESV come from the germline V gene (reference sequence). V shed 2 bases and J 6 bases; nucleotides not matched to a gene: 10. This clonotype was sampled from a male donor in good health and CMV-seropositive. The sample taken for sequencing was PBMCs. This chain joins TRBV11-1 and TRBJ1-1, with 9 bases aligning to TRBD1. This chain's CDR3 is CASSLPRDRVNPEAFF. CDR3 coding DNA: TGTGCCAGCAGCTTACCCCGGGACAGGGTCAACCCTGAAGCTTTCTTT.